This record looks at one T cell receptor beta chain sequence and its context. Method: immunoSEQ multiplex PCR; TCRdb's copy keeps in-frame clones and lacks some. The sample consists of tens of thousands of clones, 65% to 90% of them appearing once. The data were obtained in a study of OX40 agonist ivuxolimab in advanced cancers. Germline values: CDR1 MDHEN, CDR2 SYDVKM. The CDR3 sequence is 15 residues long. Trimming took 4 bases from V and 4 from J; bases not matched to a gene: 5. Sequencing used CD4+ or CD8+ T cells sorted from blood, obtained in a trial of the OX40 agonist ivuxolimab. The receptor's source is an adult with an advanced solid tumor such as melanoma, head and neck, liver or kidney cancer. The chain is built from TRBV28 and TRBJ2-1; TRBD2 matches 9 bases. This CDR3 is CASSSGTSRYNEQFF. DNA for the CDR3: TGTGCCAGCAGTTCCGGGACTAGCAGATACAATGAGCAGTTCTTC. Based on the CDR3 plus reference TRBV28 and TRBJ2-1, the full variable domain is DVKVTQSSRYLVKRTGEKVFLECVQDMDHENMFWYRQDPGLGLRLIYFSYDVKMKEKGDIPEGYSVSREKKERFSLILESASTNQTSMYLCASSSGTSRYNEQFFGPGTRLTVL.